Listed below are T cell receptor beta chains from one sample, sequenced in a study of blood T cell repertoires in COVID-19. Some clones are missing from TCRdb's copy, which holds only in-frame ones; the method was immunoSEQ multiplex PCR. The sample holds roughly 430,000 clones; about 88% are singletons and the top ten take approximately 1.5%. Sequenced sample: PBMCs or T cells enriched from blood (not recorded which). Source of these receptors: a woman aged 18-29 years who had been exposed to COVID-19. Both conserved end residues are part of each CDR3. The D gene is left open where the match is weak. The listing skips clone size in some rows; elsewhere it reads once, few, many or a size class.

CASSPLGRTGYTF	TGTGCCAGCAGCCCACTAGGGCGTACGGGCTACACCTTC	.	TRBV6-2/TRBV6-3	TRBJ1-2	.
CASSYSIGTTYGYTF	TGTGCCAGCAGTTACTCTATAGGGACAACCTATGGCTACACCTTC	.	TRBV6-5	TRBJ1-2	.
CSVDSGAYEQYF	TGCAGCGTTGATTCCGGGGCCTACGAGCAGTACTTC	.	TRBV29-1	TRBJ2-7	.
CASSRFEGDYGYTF	TGTGCCAGCAGCCGGTTCGAGGGGGACTATGGCTACACCTTC	.	TRBV9	TRBJ1-2	.
CASSIGRVPGELFF	TGTGCCAGTAGTATCGGGAGAGTGCCCGGGGAGCTGTTTTTT	.	TRBV19	TRBJ2-2	many
CASSYRGPSHEQYF	TGTGCCAGCAGTTACAGGGGGCCCTCCCACGAGCAGTACTTC	TRBD1	TRBV6-2/TRBV6-3	TRBJ2-7	once
CSSWTSGKAETQYF	TGCAGCTCCTGGACTAGCGGGAAAGCTGAGACCCAGTACTTC	TRBD2	TRBV29-1	TRBJ2-5	once
CASSPRTGGNQPQHF	TGTGCCAGCTCACCAAGGACAGGGGGCAATCAGCCCCAGCATTTT	TRBD1	TRBV18	TRBJ1-5	.
CATSRSPSEDTQYF	TGTGCCACTTCCAGGTCCCCGTCAGAAGATACGCAGTATTTT	.	TRBV19	TRBJ2-3	.
CASSYWVRDRVSYEQYF	TGTGCCAGCAGTTACTGGGTCCGGGACAGGGTCTCCTACGAGCAGTACTTC	TRBD1	TRBV6-2/TRBV6-3	TRBJ2-7	.
CASSLGAPNTEAFF	TGTGCCAGCAGCTTGGGGGCCCCGAACACTGAAGCTTTCTTT	.	TRBV7-9	TRBJ1-1	few
CASSQRTSGGVTDTQYF	TGCGCCAGCAGTCAAAGGACTAGCGGGGGGGTCACAGATACGCAGTATTTT	TRBD2	TRBV23-1	TRBJ2-3	.
CASRTDSITSGNTIYF	TGTGCCAGCAGGACGGACAGCATCACCTCTGGAAACACCATATATTTT	.	TRBV2	TRBJ1-3	few
CASSQDRTGAYEQYF	TGCGCCAGCAGCCAAGATAGGACAGGGGCTTACGAGCAGTACTTC	TRBD1	TRBV4-1	TRBJ2-7	few
CASSLGGVYEQYF	TGTGCCAGCAGTTTAGGCGGCGTCTACGAGCAGTACTTC	.	TRBV28	TRBJ2-7	.
CASSDWTGGGTEAFF	TGTGCCAGCAGCGACTGGACAGGGGGCGGCACTGAAGCTTTCTTT	TRBD1	TRBV6-5	TRBJ1-1	.
CASSHSVSYEQYF	TGTGCCAGCAGCCACTCCGTGTCTTACGAGCAGTACTTC	.	TRBV14	TRBJ2-7	.
CASSSMTGGDYGYTF	TGTGCCAGCAGTTCGATGACAGGGGGGGACTATGGCTACACCTTC	TRBD1	TRBV28	TRBJ1-2	once
CASSPMAGTNEKLFF	TGTGCCAGCTCACCAATGGCCGGGACTAATGAAAAACTGTTTTTT	.	TRBV18	TRBJ1-4	.
CASSLQGARFKDTEAFF	TGTGCCAGCAGCCTACAGGGGGCTAGATTTAAGGACACTGAAGCTTTCTTT	TRBD1	TRBV7-2	TRBJ1-1	.
CASSQKRLTSQDGYTF	TGCGCCAGCAGTCAGAAAAGACTAACCTCCCAGGATGGCTACACCTTC	.	TRBV23-1	TRBJ1-2	.
CASSLATIGSSYEQYF	TGTGCCAGCAGCTTAGCAACGATCGGGAGCTCCTACGAGCAGTACTTC	.	TRBV7-2	TRBJ2-7	.
CASSLASGTYNEQFF	TGTGCCAGCAGCTTAGCTAGCGGGACGTACAATGAGCAGTTCTTC	TRBD2	TRBV7-2	TRBJ2-1	.
CASRDRPFGNQPQHF	TGTGCCAGCAGAGACAGGCCCTTTGGCAATCAGCCCCAGCATTTT	.	TRBV6-5	TRBJ1-5	.
CASSPGLANTGELFF	TGTGCCAGCAGCCCGGGACTAGCGAACACCGGGGAGCTGTTTTTT	TRBD2	TRBV7-9	TRBJ2-2	.
CASSPGAGFFEQYF	TGTGCCAGCTCACCAGGGGCGGGATTTTTCGAGCAGTACTTC	.	TRBV18	TRBJ2-7	.
CASSYSNRARLGDTGELFF	TGTGCCAGCAGTTACTCTAACCGAGCCAGGTTAGGGGACACCGGGGAGCTGTTTTTT	.	TRBV6-2/TRBV6-3	TRBJ2-2	.
CASSQRRQGGSYEQYF	TGTGCCAGCAGCCAGAGGCGACAGGGCGGCTCCTACGAGCAGTACTTC	TRBD1	TRBV7-9	TRBJ2-7	.
CASSIIGTGGEQFF	TGTGCCAGTAGTATAATCGGGACAGGGGGTGAGCAGTTCTTC	TRBD1	TRBV19	TRBJ2-1	.
CASSLTGGQGPKEQYF	TGTGCCAGCAGCTTAACGGGGGGACAGGGCCCTAAGGAGCAGTACTTC	TRBD1	TRBV7-3	TRBJ2-7	.
CASSLGRAYEQYF	TGTGCCAGCAGTTTGGGCAGGGCCTACGAGCAGTACTTC	.	TRBV27	TRBJ2-7	.
CASSQPGRIFEQYF	TGTGCCAGCAGCCAACCCGGGAGAATCTTCGAGCAGTACTTC	.	TRBV3-1/TRBV3-2	TRBJ2-7	.
CSAPLQGGAFF	TGCAGTGCACCTCTCCAGGGGGGAGCTTTCTTT	TRBD1	TRBV20-1	TRBJ1-1	.
CASSGGEVGTEAFF	TGTGCCAGCAGCGGAGGTGAAGTGGGTACTGAAGCTTTCTTT	.	TRBV13	TRBJ1-1	.
CASSLDRIEAFF	TGTGCCAGCAGTTTAGACAGGATTGAAGCTTTCTTT	.	TRBV12-3/TRBV12-4	TRBJ1-1	.
CASSGRDLAGETGELFF	TGCGCCAGCTCGGGGCGAGACTTAGCGGGGGAGACCGGGGAGCTGTTTTTT	TRBD2	TRBV5-1	TRBJ2-2	.
CSVDSPYGYTF	TGCAGCGTTGATAGCCCCTATGGCTACACCTTC	.	TRBV29-1	TRBJ1-2	.
CASSFFSGQGADRPQHF	TGTGCCAGCAGTTTTTTTTCAGGACAGGGGGCGGATCGGCCCCAGCATTTT	TRBD1	TRBV28	TRBJ1-5	.
CATASGGDQETQYF	TGTGCCACAGCCAGCGGGGGGGACCAAGAGACCCAGTACTTC	TRBD2	TRBV28	TRBJ2-5	.